This record looks at one T cell receptor beta chain sequence and its context. Antigen: not known. The sample comes from a study of shared clonotypes between healthy human individuals. Turning to the study itself: The composition of the donors was two women and a few men aged 18 to 49. Study-wide results and caveats: The sole specimen, blood, was sampled, and tissue repertoires likely differ.

Data came from immunoSEQ multiplex PCR; TCRdb stores just in-frame clones and leaves some out. This table holds fewer than 600,000 clones, roughly 80% found once. Germline-derived CDR1 and CDR2 are MDHEN and SYDVKM. The length of the CDR3 is 15 residues. V shed 5 bases and J 2 bases; nucleotides not matched to a gene: 5. The sequenced sample consisted of PBMCs. This clonotype was sampled from a woman in her thirties or forties in good health. Some clones in this sample may be carry-over from other donors' samples. V gene TRBV28 combines with J gene TRBJ2-1; 8 bases map to TRBD2. The CDR3 bases are TGTGCCAGCAGTCCTCTAGCGGGTACCTACAATGAGCAGTTCTTC. Translating gives CASSPLAGTYNEQFF.